The rows below give T cell receptor beta chains drawn from one sample of a study of shared clonotypes between healthy human individuals. The method was immunoSEQ multiplex PCR; TCRdb's version includes in-frame clones alone and lacks a portion of them. The top ten clones hold around 10% of a sample with some 200,000 clones, 65% of them seen once. Sequenced input: memory CD4+ T cells sorted from blood. All receptors derive from a man younger than 45 in good health. Each CDR3 is given with its conserved first and last residue. D genes are given only for firm matches. Clone size is shown for a subset of rows, as once, few, many or a class of expanded clone.

CDR3 DNA	CDR3 protein	D gene	J gene	clone size	V gene
TGTGCCAGCAGCCCACCCACAGGGGGCGAAAACATTCAGTACTTC	CASSPPTGGENIQYF	TRBD1	TRBJ2-4	NA	TRBV7-3
TGCGCCAGCAGCTTGGTAGCGACAGGGCACTACAATGAGCAGTTCTTC	CASSLVATGHYNEQFF	TRBD1	TRBJ2-1	NA	TRBV5-1
TGTGCCAGCAGCCAAATAGCGCTATCCTACAATGAGCAGTTCTTC	CASSQIALSYNEQFF	NA	TRBJ2-1	NA	TRBV11-2
TGCGCCAGCAGCCAAGCCGGGACAGGGACGGGAGATACGCAGTATTTT	CASSQAGTGTGDTQYF	TRBD1	TRBJ2-3	once	TRBV4-1
TGCAGCGTTAACGGGGGGCAAGGAAACACCATATATTTT	CSVNGGQGNTIYF	NA	TRBJ1-3	NA	TRBV29-1
TGTGCCAGCAGCCCCGACAGGGTGCTAGCGGGAGGGTGGCTGTTTTTT	CASSPDRVLAGGWLFF	TRBD2	TRBJ2-2	NA	TRBV2
TGTGCCAGCGCGGTGATCGGGACCAACTATGGCTACACCTTC	CASAVIGTNYGYTF	NA	TRBJ1-2	NA	TRBV28
TGTGCCAGCAGCTTGAAAGGGGGCGGCACAGATACGCAGTATTTT	CASSLKGGGTDTQYF	TRBD1	TRBJ2-3	NA	TRBV13
TGCGCCAGCAGCTTGGGTCAGAGTACAGATACGCAGTATTTT	CASSLGQSTDTQYF	NA	TRBJ2-3	NA	TRBV5-1
TGTGCCAGCAGCTTGGATCCCGGGCCCTACGAGCAGTACTTC	CASSLDPGPYEQYF	NA	TRBJ2-7	few	TRBV5-4
TGTGCCAGCAGCTTTCGCCCCACTAGAAACAGTGTTTCGAACACCGGGGAGCTGTTTTTT	CASSFRPTRNSVSNTGELFF	NA	TRBJ2-2	NA	TRBV5-5
TGCGCCAGCAGCACGGGACAGGGGGACCAAGAGACCCAGTACTTC	CASSTGQGDQETQYF	TRBD1	TRBJ2-5	few	TRBV5-1
TGTGCCAGCAGCCAGACAATAGGGAGAGACTATGGCTACACCTTC	CASSQTIGRDYGYTF	NA	TRBJ1-2	NA	TRBV14
TGTGCCAGCAGATACGGAACGGGAACAGCGAACACCGGGGAGCTGTTTTTT	CASRYGTGTANTGELFF	NA	TRBJ2-2	NA	TRBV5-4
TGTGCCAGCAGCAATAAGTGGACCTTGGGCTACGAGCAGTACTTC	CASSNKWTLGYEQYF	NA	TRBJ2-7	NA	TRBV5-8
TGTGCCATCAGTGTTGGACAGGAGACCTACGAGCAGTACTTC	CAISVGQETYEQYF	TRBD1	TRBJ2-7	NA	TRBV10-3
TGTGCCAGCACCGACCCCTGGGTCATCTACGAGCAGTACTTC	CASTDPWVIYEQYF	NA	TRBJ2-7	many	TRBV28
TGTGCCAGCAGTTTATCAGGGCCCACTGAAGCTTTCTTT	CASSLSGPTEAFF	NA	TRBJ1-1	NA	TRBV27
TGTGCCTGGAGCCGGGGGGTTATGGTTAGGATGGCCTACGAGCAGTACTTC	CAWSRGVMVRMAYEQYF	TRBD2	TRBJ2-7	NA	TRBV30
TGTGCCAGCAGCTTGTCCCGGGGCGGCGAAGCTTTCTTT	CASSLSRGGEAFF	NA	TRBJ1-1	NA	TRBV5-6
TGTGCCAGCAGCCGAACAGGGAGCGGTCAGCCCCAGCATTTT	CASSRTGSGQPQHF	NA	TRBJ1-5	NA	TRBV9
TGTGCCAGCAGCTTCACGCAGGGCACTGAAGCTTTCTTT	CASSFTQGTEAFF	NA	TRBJ1-1	NA	TRBV7-2
TGTGCCAGCAGGTTGCCGGGCCGCTCTGGGGCCAACGTCCTGACTTTC	CASRLPGRSGANVLTF	NA	TRBJ2-6	NA	TRBV11-2
TGTGCCTGGAGTCTACAGGCAGATACGCAGTATTTT	CAWSLQADTQYF	NA	TRBJ2-3	few	TRBV30
TGTGCCAGCAGGGAAAGGGGGGGTGAGCAGTTCTTC	CASRERGGEQFF	NA	TRBJ2-1	NA	TRBV6-1
TGTGCCAGCAGCCCGGGACAGGACCTCTATGGCTACACCTTC	CASSPGQDLYGYTF	TRBD1	TRBJ1-2	NA	TRBV14
TGTGCCAGCAGCTTAGTTGTGGCAGGGTCGAACACCGGGGAGCTGTTTTTT	CASSLVVAGSNTGELFF	NA	TRBJ2-2	NA	TRBV7-3
TGCGCCAGCAGCCGGACCTTAGGGTCCCCGAGCTACGAGCAGTACTTC	CASSRTLGSPSYEQYF	NA	TRBJ2-7	NA	TRBV4-1
TGTGCCAGCAGCTTAGTGAGGGGAGAAAAACTGTTTTTT	CASSLVRGEKLFF	NA	TRBJ1-4	few	TRBV7-7
TGTGCCAGCAGTCAAGGACAGGACAAAAACATTCAGTACTTC	CASSQGQDKNIQYF	TRBD1	TRBJ2-4	NA	TRBV6-6
TGTGCCAGCAGGAGGGGACAGGGGACAGATACGCAGTATTTT	CASRRGQGTDTQYF	TRBD1	TRBJ2-3	few	TRBV9
TGCGCCAGCAGCCCACGAATCGGCACAGGGGGCAAGAACACTGAAGCTTTCTTT	CASSPRIGTGGKNTEAFF	TRBD1	TRBJ1-1	NA	TRBV5-1
TGTGCCAGCAGCTTAGGGGCGGGAGGAGCTTGGGCCCAGTACTTC	CASSLGAGGAWAQYF	TRBD2	TRBJ2-5	NA	TRBV11-2
TGTGCCATCAGTGAGTCCCTGGCGAGCACAGATACGCAGTATTTT	CAISESLASTDTQYF	NA	TRBJ2-3	NA	TRBV10-3
TGTGCCAGCCATACAAGCACAAAAGCGGGCCCTGGGCAGTATTTT	CASHTSTKAGPGQYF	NA	TRBJ2-3	NA	TRBV6-1
TGTGCCACCAGCAGACGTGAGATGGGAGTTTCCTACGAGCAGTACTTC	CATSRREMGVSYEQYF	NA	TRBJ2-7	NA	TRBV15
TGTGCCAGCTCATCACAGGGATTGAACACCGGGGAGCTGTTTTTT	CASSSQGLNTGELFF	NA	TRBJ2-2	NA	TRBV18
TGTGCCAGCAGTTTCCAGGGTGAAAAACTGTTTTTT	CASSFQGEKLFF	NA	TRBJ1-4	few	TRBV2
TGTGCCAGCTCACTAGATTCCGGACAGGGGGCTCAGCCCCAGCATTTT	CASSLDSGQGAQPQHF	TRBD1	TRBJ1-5	NA	TRBV18
TGCGCCAGCAGCCAAACCCAAGCGGGAGCTTCCCACAATGAGCAGTTCTTC	CASSQTQAGASHNEQFF	TRBD2	TRBJ2-1	once	TRBV4-1
TGTGCCAGCAGCTCTTGGGACGGTACCGGGGCCAACGTCCTGACTTTC	CASSSWDGTGANVLTF	NA	TRBJ2-6	many	TRBV11-1
TGTGCCAGTATGCCCCTGGACAGGAACCATGGCTACACCTTC	CASMPLDRNHGYTF	TRBD1	TRBJ1-2	few	TRBV19
TGTGCCAGTAGGCGTCCTAGCGGGAGCTCCGGGGAGCTGTTTTTT	CASRRPSGSSGELFF	TRBD2	TRBJ2-2	NA	TRBV19
TGTGCCAGCAGCTTAGCGCACGACGAGCAGTACTTC	CASSLAHDEQYF	NA	TRBJ2-7	NA	TRBV7-2
TGTGCCAGCAGCCATTTACAGGGGCGGAACACTGAAGCTTTCTTT	CASSHLQGRNTEAFF	TRBD1	TRBJ1-1	NA	TRBV14
TGTGCCAGCAGCAAACTCCTGACCGACCAAGAGACCCAGTACTTC	CASSKLLTDQETQYF	NA	TRBJ2-5	NA	TRBV11-2
TGTGCCAGCAGCCACCAGGATTCAACTAATGAAAAACTGTTTTTT	CASSHQDSTNEKLFF	NA	TRBJ1-4	NA	TRBV7-9
TGTGCCAGCAGCTTTGGGGCCTCTACGGGGTTAGGGAACACCATATATTTT	CASSFGASTGLGNTIYF	NA	TRBJ1-3	NA	TRBV7-8
TGTGCCAGCAGCTCTGCTAGCGGGAGAAACACCGGGGAGCTGTTTTTT	CASSSASGRNTGELFF	TRBD2	TRBJ2-2	NA	TRBV5-4
TGTGCCAGTAGTGACCAGGCAGGTGATTACTACGAGCAGTACTTC	CASSDQAGDYYEQYF	NA	TRBJ2-7	NA	TRBV19
TGTGCCAGCCCCACCCCCTTAGCGAGATGGACGCAGTATTTT	CASPTPLARWTQYF	NA	TRBJ2-3	once	TRBV28
TGCGCCAGCAGCCAAGATGCCCTGGCCTACGAGCAGTACTTC	CASSQDALAYEQYF	NA	TRBJ2-7	NA	TRBV4-3
TGTGCCAGCAGCACTGCGGCTGAGCAGGGGGATCGTGGAAAACTGTTTTTT	CASSTAAEQGDRGKLFF	TRBD1	TRBJ1-4	NA	TRBV28
TGTGCCAGCAGTTCAGGGGGGTCTAATGAAAAACTGTTTTTT	CASSSGGSNEKLFF	TRBD1	TRBJ1-4	NA	TRBV28
TGTGCCAGCAGCGTACGGGGGCGGGAGTGGGCCAATGAGCAGTTCTTC	CASSVRGREWANEQFF	NA	TRBJ2-1	NA	TRBV9